This record covers a single T cell receptor (beta chain). The target of this receptor is not known. No clone much larger than this one lies a single base away; base qualities are absent. This record comes from a study of shared clonotypes between healthy human individuals (dated by TCRdb to the early 2020s). Some background on the complete study: The cohort included three men and a couple of women between 18 and 49 years of age. The study deeply sequenced blood TCR repertoires of five healthy adults to estimate repertoire size and the extent of clonotype sharing between individuals. Libraries were prepared and TCR repertoires were sequenced by different laboratories using diverse techniques, in order to increase sequencing depth and limit assay-specific biases. Per donor, three plates each were used for CD4 naive and CD4 memory, two for CD8 naive, and one for CD8 memory. Leukapheresis yielded between about 0.85 and 10 billion PBMCs per donor. Findings and caveats that apply to the study as a whole: Naive subsets generally had larger estimated clonotype richness than memory subsets. Pairwise subsampling led to the expectation that sequencing depth would affect the degree of clonotype sharing among donors. Compared with non-shared clonotypes, clonotypes shared by all four sorted-subset donors had higher generation probabilities. Because the study included a small number of donors, the genetic and exposure-history diversity represented was limited. Across four donors, roughly 5.1% of naive CD4, approximately 3.6% of naive CD8, 2% to 2.5% of memory CD4, and 0.3% to 0.45% of memory CD8 clonotypes were shared. Sampling was restricted to blood, and TCR repertoires in tissue are likely to differ from TCR repertoires in blood. Incomplete sequencing was indicated by rarefaction of sorted-subset datasets, despite the large sequencing depth.

The germline ends are 12 bases apart after V is trimmed by 4 bases and J by 4 bases. For CDR1 and CDR2, the germline V gene lists SGHDT and YYEEEE. The CDR3 spans 14 residues, from the cysteine through the phenylalanine. Only the CDR3 DNA stays, 42 bases, in frame from base 1. Donors were healthy HIV-negative adults with no recently reported acute infections or vaccinations. All donors were Caucasian adults living in Nashville, Tennessee, USA. CD4+ T cells were enriched by magnetic negative selection; naive cells were then positively selected on CD45RA, and the negative fraction formed the memory subset. After blood collection by leukapheresis, PBMCs were isolated using Ficoll-Histopaque density gradient centrifugation and then cryopreserved in the vapor phase of liquid nitrogen. Analytical flow cytometry was used to check the purity and quantity of every magnetically sorted T cell population. Genomic DNA was isolated from each sorted fraction and quantified by UV absorbance on a Nanodrop 2000c.

Using the deep immunoSEQ assay, multiplex PCR amplified TCR CDR3 regions from genomic DNA. Genomic DNA extracted from each cell subset was distributed evenly over all wells of several immunoSEQ 96-well plates, and each plate served as one replicate. For sorted subsets, each replicate PCR was loaded with approximately 200 ng genomic DNA, equivalent to 30,000 or so T cell genomes. Purified libraries were measured with a Qubit 3.0 fluorometer, size-checked on a Bioanalyzer 2100, and measured again with the KAPA Library Quantification kit. Every immunoSEQ 96-well plate was sequenced on a separate single-read 150-cycle Illumina NextSeq 550 flow cell. As for how the authors treated the data: Because only junctional sequences without quality scores were contained in the immunoSEQ output, filtering matching that applied to full-length reads could not be performed. Sequences were annotated with PyIR, a Python wrapper for IgBLAST v1.9, using IMGT germline references to assign V/J genes and CDR3. Reads with weak V/J assignments (E-value above 1e-6), missing CDR3, stop codons, out-of-frame junctions, or ambiguous translated residues were removed. V3J clonotypes were defined as sequences sharing an identical inferred V gene, J gene, and CDR3 amino acid sequence. The percentage overlap between two repertoires was calculated by dividing the number of shared unique clonotypes by the size of the smaller repertoire. RTK rarefaction, the Chao1 estimator, and Recon v2.1 estimates of unobserved clonotypes were used to assess repertoire richness. Generation probabilities were computed with OLGA for all TCRbeta clonotypes obtained by the gDNA method from several donors. TCRdb provides this immuneACCESS table in a form limited to in-frame rearrangements. Some clones are lacking; in checked studies, under half of them reflect an unresolved V gene, and why the rest are absent is not known. V, J and clone size reflect that table, while D and trimming were determined from the DNA. This sample lists 2 million to 2.5 million clones; more than 90% were detected once. The ten largest clones capture more than 0.1% of the sample.

This clonotype was sampled from a man between 18 and 29 years old in good health. The sample comprised naive CD4+ T cells sorted from blood. The sample's cell subset or site label, in plain terms: CD45RA+ positively selected. The rearrangement joined TRBV5-6 to TRBJ1-5; the D gene is unclear. The DNA sequence is TGTGCCAGCAGCCCCGGACGGAATAATCAGCCCCAGCATTTT. Translated, this is CASSPGRNNQPQHF.